Listed below are T cell receptor beta chains from one sample, sequenced in a study of T-cell memory formation after mild COVID-19. TCRdb recomputed calls from the 5' RACE reads with MiXCR, one row per CDR3 protein. Seen here are 250,000 to 300,000 distinct CDR3 sequences, about a sixth observed once, and the top ten hold over 20%. The specimen was PBMCs or a T cell subset sorted from them (not recorded which). The receptor source for this set is a man between 18 and 35 years old who had mild COVID-19 (a few samples of this study predate the infection). Cell type and time point are not known. The CDR3 runs from the conserved cysteine through the conserved F or W. D genes are given only for firm matches. For some rows the clone size is stated as once, few or many, or as a class when expanded; others skip it.

d_call	clone_size	v_call	j_call	cdr3_nt	cdr3_aa
.	.	TRBV19	TRBJ2-7	TGTGCCAGTAGTATCTCCGTACAACGTAACGAGCAGTACTTC	CASSISVQRNEQYF
.	few	TRBV4-3	TRBJ2-5	TGCGCCAGCTTTAGGCGGGTAGCGGCCCAAGAGACCCAGTACTTC	CASFRRVAAQETQYF
TRBD2	few	TRBV12-3/TRBV12-4	TRBJ2-1	TGTGCCAGCAGTTTATCTACCGGGGGGGCGTACAATGAGCAGTTCTTC	CASSLSTGGAYNEQFF
TRBD2	many	TRBV4-2	TRBJ2-7	TGTGCCAGCAGCCAAGATCGAACTAGCGACGAGCAGTACTTC	CASSQDRTSDEQYF
TRBD1	.	TRBV5-1	TRBJ2-5	TGCGCCAGCAGCTTGGGGGACAGGGCTGAAGAGACCCAGTACTTC	CASSLGDRAEETQYF
TRBD1	.	TRBV7-9	TRBJ1-4	TGTGCCAGCAAAGGGACAGGGCCAGAAAAACTGTTTTTT	CASKGTGPEKLFF
.	few	TRBV4-3	TRBJ1-2	TGCGCCAGCAGCCGAGGGGGGGCTCGAAACTATGGCTACACCTTC	CASSRGGARNYGYTF
TRBD1	few	TRBV7-9	TRBJ1-6	TGTGCCAGCAGCCTACAGGGGACGGGGAATTCACCCCTCCACTTT	CASSLQGTGNSPLHF
.	.	TRBV25-1	TRBJ2-3	TGTGCCAGCGCTCGGGACTCAGATACGCAGTATTTT	CASARDSDTQYF
.	few	TRBV6-1	TRBJ2-3	TGTGCCAGCAGTGAACACTATAGCACAGATACGCAGTATTTT	CASSEHYSTDTQYF
.	few	TRBV24-1	TRBJ1-5	TGTGCCACCAGTGATCCCCTCCGCGGTCCGAATCAGCCCCAGCATTTT	CATSDPLRGPNQPQHF
.	few	TRBV10-3	TRBJ2-1	TGTGCCATCAGAACCCAGGGCCGGTTCGCCAATGAGCAGTTCTTC	CAIRTQGRFANEQFF
.	few	TRBV11-2	TRBJ2-7	TGTGCCAGCAGTCCCGCCGTTGTAGACGAGCAGTACTTC	CASSPAVVDEQYF
TRBD1	many	TRBV5-1	TRBJ2-2	TGCGCCAGCAGCTTGGTGACAGGGTCCGGGGAGCTGTTTTTT	CASSLVTGSGELFF
.	few	TRBV7-2	TRBJ1-2	TGTGCCAGCAGCCTGACAGGATCTAACTATGGCTACACCTTC	CASSLTGSNYGYTF
.	.	TRBV15	TRBJ2-3	TGTGCCACCAGCAGAGATGGGGGAAATACGCAGTATTTT	CATSRDGGNTQYF
TRBD1	many	TRBV24-1	TRBJ2-1	TGTGCCACCAGTGACCCACAACGGGACAGAACGACAAGGCACAATGAGCAGTTCTTC	CATSDPQRDRTTRHNEQFF
.	.	TRBV19	TRBJ1-2	TGTGCCAGTAGTATTCGCAACCGCGAAGCCGGCTACACCTTC	CASSIRNREAGYTF
TRBD2	.	TRBV3-1	TRBJ2-1	TGTGCCAGCGGGACTAGCGGCTACAATGAGCAGTTCTTC	CASGTSGYNEQFF
TRBD2	few	TRBV7-6	TRBJ2-1	TGTGCCAGCAGCGTTATTAGCGGGGGGAACGATAAAGTCAATGAGCAGTTCTTC	CASSVISGGNDKVNEQFF
.	few	TRBV24-1	TRBJ2-3	TGTGCCACCAGTGATTTGGGGGGGCCAGGAACAGATACGCAGTATTTT	CATSDLGGPGTDTQYF
TRBD1	.	TRBV20-1	TRBJ2-7	TGCAGTGCTAGGGCACCGGGACAGGGCTACGAGCAGTACTTC	CSARAPGQGYEQYF
TRBD2	.	TRBV12-3/TRBV12-4	TRBJ2-3	TGTGCCAGCAGTTTCTCGGCGGGGGTTAGCACAGATACGCAGTATTTT	CASSFSAGVSTDTQYF
TRBD1	.	TRBV30	TRBJ2-7	TGTGCCTGGGGGACAGGGAGGCGCGAGCAGTACTTC	CAWGTGRREQYF
.	few	TRBV4-1	TRBJ1-1	TGCGCCAGCAGCCACTTCGGACAGATTGAAGCTTTCTTT	CASSHFGQIEAFF
.	.	TRBV5-1	TRBJ2-5	TGCGCCAGCAGCTTGGACAGCGGGGAGACCCAGTACTTC	CASSLDSGETQYF
.	few	TRBV5-1	TRBJ2-7	TGCGCCAGCAGCTTAGGGTCACAGAACTACGAGCAGTACTTC	CASSLGSQNYEQYF
.	few	TRBV10-3	TRBJ1-5	TGTGCCATCAGAGCCCAGAGCAATCAGCCCCAGCATTTT	CAIRAQSNQPQHF
TRBD2	few	TRBV7-9	TRBJ2-3	TGTGCCAGCAGCTCACCGCGGGGGGAAGACACAGATACGCAGTATTTT	CASSSPRGEDTDTQYF
.	few	TRBV6-2/TRBV6-3	TRBJ2-5	TGTGCCAGCAACGGTCTAGCCGACGTACAAGAGACCCAGTACTTC	CASNGLADVQETQYF
TRBD1	many	TRBV5-1	TRBJ1-1	TGCGCCAGCAGCTTCAGGACAGGAGGCACTGAAGCTTTCTTT	CASSFRTGGTEAFF
.	few	TRBV15	TRBJ1-1	TGTGCCACCAGCAGAGATCAGGGGAACACTGAAGCTTTCTTT	CATSRDQGNTEAFF
TRBD1	few	TRBV6-4	TRBJ2-3	TGTGCCAGCAGTGACGGGACAGGGGCAGATACGCAGTATTTT	CASSDGTGADTQYF
TRBD2	.	TRBV27	TRBJ2-7	TGTGCCAGCAGTTTAAGCGGGGGGGCGTTGAGCGAGCAGTACTTC	CASSLSGGALSEQYF
.	.	TRBV20-1	TRBJ2-4	TGCAGTGCTAGAGTCGCGGGAACCAAAAACATTCAGTACTTC	CSARVAGTKNIQYF
.	many	TRBV20-1	TRBJ2-2	TGCAGTGCTAGAGATTCTAGGGCCCAAAACACCGGGGAGCTGTTTTTT	CSARDSRAQNTGELFF
.	.	TRBV5-8	TRBJ2-5	TGTGCCAGCAGCTTGACGGGGGGCGATGAGACCCAGTACTTC	CASSLTGGDETQYF
.	.	TRBV6-5	TRBJ2-5	TGTGCCAGCAGTTGGCTGGGGACCCAGTACTTC	CASSWLGTQYF